This TCR beta chain is drawn from a study of T cell changes during pregnancy in multiple sclerosis. Losses at the gene ends were 5 bases for V and 2 bases for J; bases not matched to a gene: 5. Germline V gives CDR1 MNHNS, CDR2 SASEGT. The CDR3 covers 14 residues. Libraries were prepared by immunoSEQ multiplex PCR; TCRdb keeps only in-frame clonotypes and omits some of them. Found here are 45,000 to 60,000 clones, approximately 94% of them singletons; the top ten hold 0.35% to 0.45%. The receptor comes from a female donor with multiple sclerosis, enrolled in a pregnancy study. V and J are TRBV6-1 and TRBJ2-7; 8 nucleotides match TRBD2. The sequencing here drew on CD4+ T cells from peripheral blood mononuclear cells, taken before pregnancy. Here the CDR3 reads CASSLQGLAYEQYF. DNA of the CDR3: TGTGCCAGCAGTCTACAGGGACTAGCCTACGAGCAGTACTTC.